This T cell receptor (beta chain) was sequenced for a study of metastatic and nonmetastatic thyroid tumors. Study details: Malignant thyroid and benign thyroid patients provided blood and tumor or nodule tissue whose repertoires were compared.

Thyroid surgery was preceded by no treatment in any patient. Trimming cost V 6 bases and J 6 bases, with 15 bases left between them. The CDR3 is 13 residues long. From germline, CDR1 is KGHSH and CDR2 LQKENI. TCRdb reanalyzed the PCR reads with MiXCR. Of about 92,000 clones in the sample, more than 12% were seen once. This clone was seen repeatedly, ten times or more. The origin of this receptor is a female donor with papillary thyroid cancer or a benign thyroid nodule (not recorded which). Some clones in this sample may be carry-over from other donors' samples. Sequenced sample: blood. The chain recombines TRBV18 with TRBJ2-7; TRBD2 might be the D (5 bases). In nucleotides, the CDR3 is TGTGCCAGCTCCTCCAACGGGATCTCCGAGCAGTACTTC. Protein: CASSSNGISEQYF.